These 8 T cell receptor beta chains were sequenced from one sample in a study of blood T cell repertoires in COVID-19. Libraries were prepared by immunoSEQ multiplex PCR; TCRdb keeps only in-frame clonotypes and omits some of them. The data contain fewer than 200,000 clones, more than 75% of them singletons. What was sequenced was PBMCs or T cells enriched from blood (not recorded which). Receptors were obtained from a woman aged 50 to 60 who had recovered from COVID-19.

The DNA for the CDR3 is TGCAGCGCCCGTAGGCGGGAGGGAGGTTCGAATACGCAGTATTTT. Protein: CSARRREGGSNTQYF. J is TRBJ2-3 and V is TRBV29-1, with 9 nucleotides matching TRBD2. The trim removed 7 bases at V and 7 bases at J, leaving 15 bases unmatched. This CDR3 has 15 residues. Germline V CDR1 and CDR2: SQVTM, ANQGSEA.

The V and J genes are TRBV6-5 and TRBJ2-7, with D perhaps matching TRBD2 (6 bases). The CDR3 spans 14 residues. Trimming removed 6 bases at V and 11 bases at J, with 23 bases between. The germline gives CDR1 MNHEY, CDR2 SVGAGI. This chain's CDR3 is CASSAGGVRSREYF. The CDR3 nucleotides read TGTGCCAGCAGCGCCGGAGGGGTCCGCAGTCGGGAGTACTTC.

This rearrangement joins TRBV30 to TRBJ2-3; D remains unclear. Trimming removed 1 base at V and 4 bases at J, with 9 bases between. This CDR3 spans 13 amino acids. Germline V gives CDR1 GTSNPN, CDR2 SVGIG (reference sequence). The CDR3, as DNA: TGTGCCTGGAGTGCCCGAAGAGCAGATACGCAGTATTTT. Translated: CAWSARRADTQYF.

The chain links TRBV7-3 to TRBJ2-1; 11 nucleotides match TRBD1. The germline V gene encodes CDR1 SGHTA and CDR2 FQGTGA. This CDR3 region has 14 residues. Losses at the gene ends were 3 bases for V and 7 bases for J; bases not matched to a gene: 2. The CDR3 DNA follows: TGTGCCAGCAGCTTTGGACAGGGGGCGAATGAGCAGTTCTTC. Translated: CASSFGQGANEQFF.

There are a few counts of this clone. The gene calls are TRBV7-9 and TRBJ2-7, with a weak D call TRBD2 (7 bases). The germline V and J ends were trimmed by 8 bases and 4 bases, with 15 bases remaining between them. CDR1 and CDR2 (germline): SEHNR, FQNEAQ (reference sequence). CDR3 size: 13 residues. CDR3 loop: CASAVGGGYEQYF. CDR3 in DNA: TGTGCCAGCGCTGTGGGAGGGGGGTACGAGCAGTACTTC.

The chain links TRBV27 to TRBJ1-1; D might be TRBD1 (5 bases). Germline CDR1 is MNHEY and CDR2 is SMNVEV (reference sequence). The CDR3 runs 13 residues. The V and J ends lost 3 bases and 4 bases respectively, with 9 bases between them. The DNA for the CDR3 is TGTGCCAGCAGTTTTGGCAGGGTCACTGAAGCTTTCTTT. This encodes CASSFGRVTEAFF.

This clone was seen just once. The chain recombines TRBV19 with TRBJ2-7; TRBD1 aligns across 7 bases. CDR3 length: 14 residues. J gave up 2 bases and V 10 bases, and 11 bases lay outside the gene matches. Germline V gene lookup returns CDR1 LNHDA and CDR2 SQIVND (reference sequence). The CDR3 is CATPSKTGAYEQYF. CDR3 nucleotides: TGTGCCACCCCTTCTAAAACAGGGGCCTACGAGCAGTACTTC.

The chain combines TRBV25-1 with TRBJ2-7; a possible D gene is TRBD2 (5 bases). Germline V lookup: CDR1 MGHDK, CDR2 SYGVNS. Trimming cost V 4 bases and J 13 bases, with 26 bases left between them. The CDR3 is 15 residues long. DNA for the CDR3: TGTGCCAGCAGTGGAGGCTGGGAGATGGCTACGCGGGCCTACTTC. Translation gives CASSGGWEMATRAYF.